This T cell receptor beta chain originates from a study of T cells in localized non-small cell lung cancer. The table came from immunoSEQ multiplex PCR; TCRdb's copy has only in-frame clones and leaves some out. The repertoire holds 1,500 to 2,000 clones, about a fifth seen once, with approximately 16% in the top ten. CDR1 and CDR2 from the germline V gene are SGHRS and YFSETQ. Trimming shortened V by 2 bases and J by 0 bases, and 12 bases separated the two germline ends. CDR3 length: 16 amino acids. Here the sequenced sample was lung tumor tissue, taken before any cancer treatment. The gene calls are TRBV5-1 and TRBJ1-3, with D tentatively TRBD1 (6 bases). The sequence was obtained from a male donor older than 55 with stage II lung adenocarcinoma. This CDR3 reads CASSLQGPSSGNTIYF. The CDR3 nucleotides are TGCGCCAGCAGCTTACAGGGTCCCAGCTCTGGAAACACCATATATTTT.